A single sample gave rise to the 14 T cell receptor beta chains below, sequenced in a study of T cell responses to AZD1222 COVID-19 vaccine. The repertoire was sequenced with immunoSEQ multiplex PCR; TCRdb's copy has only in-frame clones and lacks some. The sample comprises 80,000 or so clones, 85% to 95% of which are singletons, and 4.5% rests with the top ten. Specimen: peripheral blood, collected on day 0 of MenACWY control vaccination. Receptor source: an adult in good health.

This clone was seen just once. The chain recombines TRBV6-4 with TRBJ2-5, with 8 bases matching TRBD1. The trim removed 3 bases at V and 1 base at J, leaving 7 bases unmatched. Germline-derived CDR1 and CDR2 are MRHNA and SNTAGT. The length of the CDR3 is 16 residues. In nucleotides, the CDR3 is TGTGCCAGCAGTGAAGCCCCTGGGACAGGCCAAGAGACCCAGTACTTC. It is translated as CASSEAPGTGQETQYF.

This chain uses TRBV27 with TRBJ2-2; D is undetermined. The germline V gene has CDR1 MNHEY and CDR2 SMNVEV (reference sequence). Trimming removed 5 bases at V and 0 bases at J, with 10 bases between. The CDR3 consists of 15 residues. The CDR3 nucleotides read TGTGCCAGCAGTGTGACACAGTCGAACACCGGGGAGCTGTTTTTT. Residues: CASSVTQSNTGELFF.

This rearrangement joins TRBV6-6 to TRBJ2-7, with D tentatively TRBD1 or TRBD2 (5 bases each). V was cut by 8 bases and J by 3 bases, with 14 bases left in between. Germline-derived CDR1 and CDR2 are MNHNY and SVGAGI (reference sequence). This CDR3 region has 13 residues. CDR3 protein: CASGRDGLYEQYF. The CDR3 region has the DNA TGTGCCAGCGGCCGGGACGGACTCTACGAGCAGTACTTC.

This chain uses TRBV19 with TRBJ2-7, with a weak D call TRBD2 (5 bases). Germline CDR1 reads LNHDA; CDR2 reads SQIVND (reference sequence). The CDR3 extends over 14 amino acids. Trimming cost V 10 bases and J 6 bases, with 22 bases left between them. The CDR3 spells CATSRGREEGEQYF. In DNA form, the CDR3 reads TGTGCCACCTCCCGTGGAAGGGAAGAGGGCGAGCAGTACTTC. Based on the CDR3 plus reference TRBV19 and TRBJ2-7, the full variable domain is DGGITQSPKYLFRKEGQNVTLSCEQNLNHDAMYWYRQDPGQGLRLIYYSQIVNDFQKGDIAEGYSVSREKKESFPLTVTSAQKNPTAFYLCATSRGREEGEQYFGPGTRLTVT.

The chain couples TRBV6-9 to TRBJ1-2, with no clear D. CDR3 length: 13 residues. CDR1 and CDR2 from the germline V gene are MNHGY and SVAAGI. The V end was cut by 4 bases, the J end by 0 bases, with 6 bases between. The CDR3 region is CASSSRANYGYTF. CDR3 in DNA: TGTGCCAGCAGTTCAAGAGCTAACTATGGCTACACCTTC.

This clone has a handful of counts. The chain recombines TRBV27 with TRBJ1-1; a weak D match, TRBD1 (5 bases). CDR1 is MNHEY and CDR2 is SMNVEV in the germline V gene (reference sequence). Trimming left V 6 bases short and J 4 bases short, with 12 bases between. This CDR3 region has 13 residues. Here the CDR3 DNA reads TGTGCCAGCAGAGGGGCTGGGTTCACTGAAGCTTTCTTT. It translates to CASRGAGFTEAFF.

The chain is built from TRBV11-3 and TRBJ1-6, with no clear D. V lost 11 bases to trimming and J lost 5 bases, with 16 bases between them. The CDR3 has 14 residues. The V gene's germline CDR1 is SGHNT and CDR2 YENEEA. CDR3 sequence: CASSGGADNSPLHF. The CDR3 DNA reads TGTGCCTCGTCGGGTGGAGCGGATAATTCACCCCTCCACTTT.

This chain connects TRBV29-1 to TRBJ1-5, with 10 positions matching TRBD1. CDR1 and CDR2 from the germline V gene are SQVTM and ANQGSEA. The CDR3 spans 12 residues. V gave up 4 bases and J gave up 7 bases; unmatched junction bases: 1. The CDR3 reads CSVGQGAQPQHF. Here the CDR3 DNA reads TGCAGCGTTGGACAGGGGGCGCAGCCCCAGCATTTT.

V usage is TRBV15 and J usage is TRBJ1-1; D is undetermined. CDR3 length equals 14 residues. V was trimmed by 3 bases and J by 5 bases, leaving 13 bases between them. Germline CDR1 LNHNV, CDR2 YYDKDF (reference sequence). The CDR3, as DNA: TGTGCCACCAGCAGGCCTCGCCTAGGGACTGAAGCTTTCTTT. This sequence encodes CATSRPRLGTEAFF. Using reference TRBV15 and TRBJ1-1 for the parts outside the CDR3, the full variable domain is DAMVIQNPRYQVTQFGKPVTLSCSQTLNHNVMYWYQQKSSQAPKLLFHYYDKDFNNEADTPDNFQSRRPNTSFCFLDIRSPGLGDTAMYLCATSRPRLGTEAFFGQGTRLTVV.

In DNA form, the CDR3 reads TGTGCCAGCAGTCCCCCCCCCGCCGGGACAATAGCGAACACTGAAGCTTTCTTT. Its protein is CASSPPPAGTIANTEAFF. J is TRBJ1-1 and V is TRBV6-6; TRBD1 is a possible D gene (6 bases). Germline V gene lookup returns CDR1 MNHNY and CDR2 SVGAGI (reference sequence). V lost 5 bases and J 1 base, leaving 23 bases between the germline ends. The length of the CDR3 is 18 residues.

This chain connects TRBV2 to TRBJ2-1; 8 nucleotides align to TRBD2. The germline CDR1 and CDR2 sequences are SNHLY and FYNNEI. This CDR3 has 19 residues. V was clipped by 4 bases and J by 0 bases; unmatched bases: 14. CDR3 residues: CASSGRGSGAHSSYNEQFF. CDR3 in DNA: TGTGCCAGCAGTGGCCGAGGTAGCGGGGCTCATAGCTCCTACAATGAGCAGTTCTTC.

This chain's CDR3 is CASSLFPDDSFSYEQYF. The CDR3 DNA is TGTGCCAGCAGTTTATTCCCTGATGACAGCTTCTCCTACGAGCAGTACTTC. The chain is built from TRBV27 and TRBJ2-7; weak D call: TRBD1 (5 bases). This CDR3 spans 17 amino acids. V lost 1 base and J lost 0, with 16 bases in between. Per germline, CDR1 MNHEY and CDR2 SMNVEV (reference sequence).

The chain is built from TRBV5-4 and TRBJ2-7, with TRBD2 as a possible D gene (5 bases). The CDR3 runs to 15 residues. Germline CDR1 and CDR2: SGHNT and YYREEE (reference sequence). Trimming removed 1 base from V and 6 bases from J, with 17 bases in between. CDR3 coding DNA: TGTGCCAGCAGCTTGATGGGTGTTGTTCGGGGCGAGCAGTACTTC. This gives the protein CASSLMGVVRGEQYF.

The chain's CDR3 is CASSFGGRFEQYF. The CDR3 coding sequence is TGTGCCAGCAGCTTTGGGGGAAGGTTCGAGCAGTACTTC. The genes are TRBV11-1 and TRBJ2-7; D possibly uses TRBD1 or TRBD2 (5 bases each). This CDR3 has 13 residues. CDR1 is SGHAT and CDR2 is FQDESV in the germline V gene (reference sequence). V was shortened by 3 bases and J by 6 bases, with 12 bases between the two germline ends.